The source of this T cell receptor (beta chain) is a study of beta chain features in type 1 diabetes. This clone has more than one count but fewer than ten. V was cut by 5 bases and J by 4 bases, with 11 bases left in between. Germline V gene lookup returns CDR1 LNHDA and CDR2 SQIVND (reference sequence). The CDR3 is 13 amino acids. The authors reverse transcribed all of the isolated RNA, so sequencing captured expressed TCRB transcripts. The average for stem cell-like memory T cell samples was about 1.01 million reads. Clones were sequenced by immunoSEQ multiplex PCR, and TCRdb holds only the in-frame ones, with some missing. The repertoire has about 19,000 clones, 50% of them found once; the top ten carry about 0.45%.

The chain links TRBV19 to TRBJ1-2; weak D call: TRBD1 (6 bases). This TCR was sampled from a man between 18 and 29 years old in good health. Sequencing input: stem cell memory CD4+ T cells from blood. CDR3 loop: CASSSQGLYGYTF. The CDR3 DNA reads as TGTGCCAGTAGTTCCCAGGGGCTCTATGGCTACACCTTC.